This record covers a single T cell receptor (beta chain). Its antigen is unidentified. This sample stems from a study of cytomegalovirus exposure and HLA in healthy donors. Overall study results and limits: Earlier analysis looked at TCR beta V segments, and most were productive about 90% or about 30% of the time.

The V and J ends lost 0 bases and 7 bases respectively, with 5 bases between them. This CDR3 spans 11 amino acids. Germline V gene lookup returns CDR1 SGHDT and CDR2 YYEEEE. In the PCR, 60 Vbeta and 13 Jbeta primers were used. Clones were sequenced by immunoSEQ multiplex PCR, and TCRdb holds only the in-frame ones, with some missing. The table has around 150,000 clones, about 71% seen once. This sequence joins TRBV5-6 and TRBJ2-7; D gene unclear. Sequencing was done on a sample of PBMCs. The clonotype originates from a man aged 50-60 years in good health and CMV-seronegative. In DNA, the CDR3 is TGTGCCAGCAGCTTGGGACTTGAGCAGTACTTC. Residues: CASSLGLEQYF.